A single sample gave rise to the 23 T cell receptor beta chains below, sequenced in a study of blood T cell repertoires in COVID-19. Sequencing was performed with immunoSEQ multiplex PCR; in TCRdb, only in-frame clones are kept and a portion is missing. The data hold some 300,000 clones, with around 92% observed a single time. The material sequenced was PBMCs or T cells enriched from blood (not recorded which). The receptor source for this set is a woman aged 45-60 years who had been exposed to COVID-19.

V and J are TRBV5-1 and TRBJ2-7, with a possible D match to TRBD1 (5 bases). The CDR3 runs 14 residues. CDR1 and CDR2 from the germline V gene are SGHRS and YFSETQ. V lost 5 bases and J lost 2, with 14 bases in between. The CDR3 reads CASRVGQGTYEQYF. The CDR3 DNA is TGCGCCAGCAGGGTCGGTCAGGGCACCTACGAGCAGTACTTC.

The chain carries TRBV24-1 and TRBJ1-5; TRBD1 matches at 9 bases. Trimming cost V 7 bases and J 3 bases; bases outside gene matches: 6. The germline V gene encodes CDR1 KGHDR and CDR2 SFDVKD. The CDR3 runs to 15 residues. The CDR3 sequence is CATSETGGNNQPQHF. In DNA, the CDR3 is TGTGCCACCAGCGAGACAGGGGGAAACAATCAGCCCCAGCATTTT.

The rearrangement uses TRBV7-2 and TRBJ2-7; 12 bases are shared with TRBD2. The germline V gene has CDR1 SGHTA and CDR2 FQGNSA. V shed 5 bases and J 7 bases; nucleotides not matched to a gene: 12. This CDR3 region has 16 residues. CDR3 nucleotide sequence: TGTGCCAGCAGCGTCAGGACTAGCGGGGCGCAGGGGGAGCAGTACTTC. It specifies CASSVRTSGAQGEQYF.

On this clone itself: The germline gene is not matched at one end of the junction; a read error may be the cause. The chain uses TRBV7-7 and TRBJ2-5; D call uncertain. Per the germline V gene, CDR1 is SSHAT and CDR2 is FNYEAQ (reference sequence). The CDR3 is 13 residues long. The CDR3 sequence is CASSLDAGETQYF. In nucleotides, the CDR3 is TGTGCTAGCAGCTTAGACGCCGGGGAGACCCAGTACTTC.

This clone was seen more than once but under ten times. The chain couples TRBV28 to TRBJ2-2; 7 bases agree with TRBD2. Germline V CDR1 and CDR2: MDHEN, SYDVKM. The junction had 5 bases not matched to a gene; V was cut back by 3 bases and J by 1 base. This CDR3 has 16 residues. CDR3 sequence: CASSFGGGWNTGELFF. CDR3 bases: TGTGCCAGCAGTTTTGGCGGGGGATGGAACACCGGGGAGCTGTTTTTT.

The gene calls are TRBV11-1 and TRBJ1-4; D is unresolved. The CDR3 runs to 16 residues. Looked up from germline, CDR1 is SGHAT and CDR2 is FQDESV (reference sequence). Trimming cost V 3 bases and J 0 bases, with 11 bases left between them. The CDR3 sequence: CASSFYLIATNEKLFF. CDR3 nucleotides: TGTGCCAGCAGCTTTTATCTTATTGCAACTAATGAAAAACTGTTTTTT.

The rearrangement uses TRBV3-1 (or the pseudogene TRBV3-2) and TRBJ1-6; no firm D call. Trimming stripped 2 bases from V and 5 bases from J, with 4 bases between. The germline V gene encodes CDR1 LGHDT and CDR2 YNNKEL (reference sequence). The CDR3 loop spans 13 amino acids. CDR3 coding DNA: TGTGCCAGCAGCCAACGTAATAATTCACCCCTCCACTTT. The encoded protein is CASSQRNNSPLHF.

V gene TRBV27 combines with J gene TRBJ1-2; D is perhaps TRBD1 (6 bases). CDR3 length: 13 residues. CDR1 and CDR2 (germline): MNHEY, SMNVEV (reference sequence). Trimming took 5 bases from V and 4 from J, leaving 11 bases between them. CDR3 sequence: CASSVGQSYGYTF. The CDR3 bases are TGTGCCAGCAGTGTCGGACAGAGCTATGGCTACACCTTC.

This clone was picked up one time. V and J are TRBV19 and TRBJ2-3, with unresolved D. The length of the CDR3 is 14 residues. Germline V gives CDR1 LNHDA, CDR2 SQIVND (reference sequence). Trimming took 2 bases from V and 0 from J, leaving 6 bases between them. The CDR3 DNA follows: TGTGCCAGTAGTATAATCCCTAGCACAGATACGCAGTATTTT. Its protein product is CASSIIPSTDTQYF.

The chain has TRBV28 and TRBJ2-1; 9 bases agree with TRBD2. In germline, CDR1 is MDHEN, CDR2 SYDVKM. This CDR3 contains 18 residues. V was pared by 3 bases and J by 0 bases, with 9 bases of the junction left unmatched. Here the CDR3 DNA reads TGTGCCAGCAGTTTGCGAGCGGGGGGATCCCTCTCCTACAATGAGCAGTTCTTC. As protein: CASSLRAGGSLSYNEQFF.

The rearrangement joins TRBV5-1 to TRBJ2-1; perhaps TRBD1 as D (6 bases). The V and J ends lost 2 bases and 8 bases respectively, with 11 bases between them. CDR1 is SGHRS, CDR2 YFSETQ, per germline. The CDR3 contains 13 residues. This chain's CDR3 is CASSFETGYEQFF. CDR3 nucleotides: TGCGCCAGCAGCTTCGAGACAGGCTATGAGCAGTTCTTC.

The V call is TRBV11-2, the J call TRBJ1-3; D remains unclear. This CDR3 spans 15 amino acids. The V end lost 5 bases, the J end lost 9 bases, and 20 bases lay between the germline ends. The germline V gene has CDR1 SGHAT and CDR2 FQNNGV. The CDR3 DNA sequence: TGTGCCAGCAGCCCAGCGGAGAGGTTGGAGGCCACCATATATTTT. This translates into CASSPAERLEATIYF.

Here the CDR3 DNA reads TGTGCCAGCAGCTTATTCATCGTTGCGGTCGGCTACACCTTC. This encodes CASSLFIVAVGYTF. V gene TRBV11-1 combines with J gene TRBJ1-2; D is unresolved. V lost 2 bases and J 8 bases, leaving 15 bases between the germline ends. Germline CDR1 and CDR2: SGHAT and FQDESV (reference sequence). This CDR3 comprises 14 residues. Full variable domain (outside the CDR3, taken from reference TRBV11-1 and TRBJ1-2): EAEVAQSPRYKITEKSQAVAFWCDPISGHATLYWYRQILGQGPELLVQFQDESVVDDSQLPKDRFSAERLKGVDSTLKIQPAELGDSAMYLCASSLFIVAVGYTFGSGTRLTVV.

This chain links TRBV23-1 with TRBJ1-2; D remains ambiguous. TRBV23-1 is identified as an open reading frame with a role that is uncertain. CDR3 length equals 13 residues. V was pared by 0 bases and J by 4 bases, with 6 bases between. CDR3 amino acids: CASSQSWSYGYTF. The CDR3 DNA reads TGCGCCAGCAGTCAATCGTGGAGCTATGGCTACACCTTC.

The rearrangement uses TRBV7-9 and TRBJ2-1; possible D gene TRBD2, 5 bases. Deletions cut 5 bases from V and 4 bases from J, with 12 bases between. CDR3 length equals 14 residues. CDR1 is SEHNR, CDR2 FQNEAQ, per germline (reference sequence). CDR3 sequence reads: CASSAAGGYNEQFF. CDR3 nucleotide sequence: TGTGCCAGCAGCGCGGCCGGAGGTTACAATGAGCAGTTCTTC.

The DNA for the CDR3 is TGTGCCAGTAGTATAGGTGCGACAGTTAGCAATCAGCCCCAGCATTTT. Its protein is CASSIGATVSNQPQHF. V and J are TRBV19 and TRBJ1-5; a possible D gene is TRBD1 (5 bases). Germline assignment: CDR1 LNHDA and CDR2 SQIVND (reference sequence). This CDR3 comprises 16 residues. With 1 base removed from V and 0 bases from J, the gap between germline ends came to 10 bases.

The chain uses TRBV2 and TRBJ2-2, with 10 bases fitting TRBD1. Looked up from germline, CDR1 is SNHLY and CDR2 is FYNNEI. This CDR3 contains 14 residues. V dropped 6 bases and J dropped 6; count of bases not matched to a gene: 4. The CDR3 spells CASRPGTGAGELFF. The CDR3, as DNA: TGTGCCAGCAGACCCGGGACAGGGGCCGGGGAGCTGTTTTTT. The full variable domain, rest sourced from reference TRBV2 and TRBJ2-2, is EPEVTQTPSHQVTQMGQEVILRCVPISNHLYFYWYRQILGQKVEFLVSFYNNEISEKSEIFDDQFSVERPDGSNFTLKIRSTKLEDSAMYFCASRPGTGAGELFFGEGSRLTVL.

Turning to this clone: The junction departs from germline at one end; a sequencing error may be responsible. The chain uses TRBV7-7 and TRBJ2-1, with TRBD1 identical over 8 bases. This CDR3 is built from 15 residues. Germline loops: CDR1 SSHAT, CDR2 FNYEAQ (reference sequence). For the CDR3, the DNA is TGTGCTAGCAGCCTGAAGGACAGGGATTACAATGAGCAGTTCTTC. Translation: CASSLKDRDYNEQFF.

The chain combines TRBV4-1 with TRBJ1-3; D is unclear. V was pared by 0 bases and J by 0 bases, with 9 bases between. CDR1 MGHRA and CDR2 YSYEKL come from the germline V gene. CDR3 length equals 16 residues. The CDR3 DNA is TGCGCCAGCAGCCAAGAAATAGCCCACTCTGGAAACACCATATATTTT. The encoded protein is CASSQEIAHSGNTIYF.

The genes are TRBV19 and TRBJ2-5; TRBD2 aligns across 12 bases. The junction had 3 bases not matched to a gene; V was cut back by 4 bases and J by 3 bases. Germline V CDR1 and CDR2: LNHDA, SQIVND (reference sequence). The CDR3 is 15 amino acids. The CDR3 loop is CASSTSGGAKETQYF. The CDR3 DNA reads TGTGCCAGTAGTACTAGCGGGGGGGCCAAAGAGACCCAGTACTTC. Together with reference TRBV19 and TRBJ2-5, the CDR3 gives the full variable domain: DGGITQSPKYLFRKEGQNVTLSCEQNLNHDAMYWYRQDPGQGLRLIYYSQIVNDFQKGDIAEGYSVSREKKESFPLTVTSAQKNPTAFYLCASSTSGGAKETQYFGPGTRLLVL.

DNA of the CDR3: TGTGCCAGCAGTTACTCGACAGGTTCACGGGGCTACACCTTC. This codes for CASSYSTGSRGYTF. The V call is TRBV6-2 or TRBV6-3, the J call TRBJ1-2; D perhaps matches TRBD1 (6 bases). The V gene's germline CDR1 is MNHEY and CDR2 SVGEGT. V gave up 0 bases and J gave up 8 bases, with 13 bases separating them. This CDR3 region has 14 residues.

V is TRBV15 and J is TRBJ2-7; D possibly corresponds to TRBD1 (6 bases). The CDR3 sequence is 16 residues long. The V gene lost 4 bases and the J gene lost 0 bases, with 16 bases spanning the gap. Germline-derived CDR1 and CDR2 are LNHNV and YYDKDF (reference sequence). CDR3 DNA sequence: TGTGCCACCAGCAAATCCCCAGGGGTCAGCTCCTACGAGCAGTACTTC. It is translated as CATSKSPGVSSYEQYF.

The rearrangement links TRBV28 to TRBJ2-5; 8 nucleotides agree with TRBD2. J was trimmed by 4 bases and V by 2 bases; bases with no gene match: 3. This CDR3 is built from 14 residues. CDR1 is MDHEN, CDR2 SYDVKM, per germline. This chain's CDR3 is CASSLPGGIETQYF. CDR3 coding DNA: TGTGCCAGCAGTTTACCGGGAGGGATAGAGACCCAGTACTTC.